This TCR beta chain was captured in a study of T cell changes during pregnancy in multiple sclerosis. Sequencing was performed with immunoSEQ multiplex PCR; in TCRdb, only in-frame clones are kept and a portion is missing. This table has fewer than 150,000 clones, roughly 95% appearing once. After removal of 4 bases from V and 6 bases from J, the junction contained 8 bases not matched to a gene. This CDR3 is 14 amino acids long. Germline CDR1 reads SGHDN; CDR2 reads FVKESK. The chain is built from TRBV14 and TRBJ2-7; 8 positions agree with TRBD1. The receptor comes from a female donor with multiple sclerosis, enrolled in a pregnancy study. The material was peripheral blood, obtained after pregnancy. Here the CDR3 DNA reads TGTGCCAGCAGCCGGTCCGGGACAGGCCTCGAGCAGTACTTC. This sequence encodes CASSRSGTGLEQYF.